These T cell receptor beta chains were read from a single sample in a study of shared clonotypes between healthy human individuals. Generated by immunoSEQ multiplex PCR, the TCRdb table keeps only in-frame clones and is missing some. The sample consists of around 2.1 million clones, approximately 96% of them appearing once. Sequences were obtained from naive CD4+ T cells sorted from blood. The receptors shown here come from a man aged 18 to 29 in good health. CDR3s include the opening cysteine and the closing phenylalanine or tryptophan. D genes are given only for firm matches. Only some rows state a clone size, as once, few, many or a class for expanded clones.

J gene | D gene | V gene | clone size | CDR3 protein | CDR3 DNA
TRBJ1-5 | . | TRBV7-9 | . | CASMQTGGGNQPQHF | TGTGCCAGCATGCAAACCGGGGGGGGCAATCAGCCCCAGCATTTT
TRBJ2-3 | . | TRBV18 | . | CASSPPERGASTDTQYF | TGTGCCAGCTCACCACCTGAGCGCGGTGCTAGCACAGATACGCAGTATTTT
TRBJ1-1 | . | TRBV5-1 | . | CASSGRGTEAFF | TGCGCCTCCTCCGGGAGGGGGACTGAAGCTTTCTTT
TRBJ1-6 | . | TRBV10-3 | . | CAIRATPISPLHF | TGTGCCATCAGGGCCACCCCAATCTCACCCCTCCACTTT
TRBJ2-2 | TRBD1 | TRBV27 | . | CASRRWTGGTGELFF | TGTGCCAGCAGACGATGGACAGGGGGTACCGGGGAGCTGTTTTTT
TRBJ2-1 | . | TRBV11-3 | . | CASSSPSSYNEQFF | TGTGCCAGCTCCTCTCCGAGCTCCTACAATGAGCAGTTCTTC
TRBJ2-1 | TRBD2 | TRBV5-4 | . | CASSQGLAGPYNEQFF | TGTGCCAGCAGCCAGGGACTAGCGGGACCCTACAATGAGCAGTTCTTC
TRBJ2-3 | . | TRBV5-6 | . | CASSLTGTDTQYF | TGTGCCAGCAGCTTGACGGGAACAGATACGCAGTATTTT
TRBJ1-5 | TRBD1 | TRBV19 | . | CASSPTDRVNQPQHF | TGTGCCAGTAGTCCGACCGACAGGGTCAATCAGCCCCAGCATTTT
TRBJ1-6 | . | TRBV11-3 | . | CASSPGPSNSPLHF | TGTGCCAGCAGCCCGGGACCGAGTAATTCACCCCTCCACTTT
TRBJ2-3 | . | TRBV6-5 | few | CASRARIGTDTQYF | TGTGCCAGCAGGGCTCGGATCGGCACAGATACGCAGTATTTT
TRBJ2-5 | . | TRBV6-5 | . | CASTAPGTSETQYF | TGTGCCAGCACGGCACCGGGCACTTCTGAGACCCAGTACTTC
TRBJ2-3 | . | TRBV7-2 | . | CASSRDNQNTDTQYF | TGTGCCAGCAGCAGGGACAACCAGAACACAGATACGCAGTATTTT
TRBJ1-3 | . | TRBV6-1 | . | CASRSASSGNTIYF | TGTGCCAGCAGGAGCGCCAGCTCTGGAAACACCATATATTTT
TRBJ2-7 | . | TRBV28 | . | CASSLGGVSYEQYF | TGTGCCAGCAGTTTAGGGGGCGTATCCTACGAGCAGTACTTC
TRBJ2-7 | TRBD2 | TRBV6-6 | . | CASSYSGGRATYEQYF | TGTGCCAGCAGTTACTCGGGCGGGAGGGCCACCTACGAGCAGTACTTC
TRBJ2-7 | . | TRBV2 | . | CASRASSYEQYF | TGTGCCAGCAGAGCCAGCTCCTACGAGCAGTACTTC
TRBJ2-6 | TRBD1 | TRBV7-2 | once | CASSLKQGAGGANVLTF | TGTGCCAGCAGTTTGAAACAGGGGGCGGGAGGGGCCAACGTCCTGACTTTC
TRBJ2-7 | TRBD2 | TRBV5-1 | . | CASSLGLAGVDEQYF | TGCGCCAGCAGCCTAGGACTAGCGGGAGTGGACGAGCAGTACTTC
TRBJ2-1 | . | TRBV25-1 | . | CASSPPLGQSSYNEQFF | TGTGCCAGCAGTCCCCCCCTAGGACAGAGCTCCTACAATGAGCAGTTCTTC
TRBJ2-1 | TRBD2 | TRBV18 | . | CASSSLSGGSYNEQFF | TGTGCCAGCTCGTCACTTTCGGGGGGATCCTACAATGAGCAGTTCTTC
TRBJ1-5 | . | TRBV11-3 | . | CASSAHREREDQPQHF | TGTGCCAGCAGCGCGCACAGGGAGAGGGAGGATCAGCCCCAGCATTTT
TRBJ2-1 | TRBD2 | TRBV30 | . | CAQKSGAYNEQFF | TGTGCCCAAAAGAGCGGGGCCTACAATGAGCAGTTCTTC
TRBJ2-3 | TRBD2 | TRBV5-6 | . | CASSLKLAGAGFTDTQYF | TGTGCCAGCAGCTTAAAACTAGCGGGAGCCGGGTTCACAGATACGCAGTATTTT
TRBJ1-3 | . | TRBV19 | . | CASSRGEKGNTIYF | TGTGCCAGTTCGCGGGGAGAGAAAGGAAACACCATATATTTT